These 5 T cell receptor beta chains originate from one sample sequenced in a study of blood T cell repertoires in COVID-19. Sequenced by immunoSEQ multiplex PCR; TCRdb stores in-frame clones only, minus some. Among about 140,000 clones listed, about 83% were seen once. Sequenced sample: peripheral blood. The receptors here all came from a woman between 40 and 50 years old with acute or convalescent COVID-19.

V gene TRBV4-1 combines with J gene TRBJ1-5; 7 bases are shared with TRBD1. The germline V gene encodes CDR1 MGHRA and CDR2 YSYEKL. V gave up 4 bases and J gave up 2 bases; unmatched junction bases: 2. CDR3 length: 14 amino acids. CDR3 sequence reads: CASSRGTGNQPQHF. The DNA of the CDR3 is TGCGCCAGCAGCCGAGGGACAGGCAATCAGCCCCAGCATTTT.

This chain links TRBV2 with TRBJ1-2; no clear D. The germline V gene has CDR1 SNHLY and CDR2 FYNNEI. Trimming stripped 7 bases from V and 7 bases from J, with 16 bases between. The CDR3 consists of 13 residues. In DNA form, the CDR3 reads TGTGCCAGCATTTCTGGAGGGATTTCTGGCTACACCTTC. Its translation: CASISGGISGYTF. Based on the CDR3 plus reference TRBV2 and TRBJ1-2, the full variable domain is EPEVTQTPSHQVTQMGQEVILRCVPISNHLYFYWYRQILGQKVEFLVSFYNNEISEKSEIFDDQFSVERPDGSNFTLKIRSTKLEDSAMYFCASISGGISGYTFGSGTRLTVV.

This CDR3 reads CASSPSGRYEQYF. In nucleotides, the CDR3 is TGTGCCAGCAGCCCTAGCGGGAGATATGAGCAGTATTTT. This chain uses TRBV12-3 or TRBV12-4 with TRBJ2-3; 10 positions agree with TRBD2. This CDR3 has 13 residues. V gave up 6 bases and J gave up 11 bases; unmatched junction bases: 8.

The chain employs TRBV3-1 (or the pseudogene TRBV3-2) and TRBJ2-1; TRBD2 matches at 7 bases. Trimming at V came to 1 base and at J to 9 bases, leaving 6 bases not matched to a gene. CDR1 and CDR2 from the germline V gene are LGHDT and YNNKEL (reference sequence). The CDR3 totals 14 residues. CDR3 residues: CASSQAGGGGEQFF. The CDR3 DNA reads TGTGCCAGCAGCCAAGCGGGAGGAGGAGGTGAGCAGTTCTTC.

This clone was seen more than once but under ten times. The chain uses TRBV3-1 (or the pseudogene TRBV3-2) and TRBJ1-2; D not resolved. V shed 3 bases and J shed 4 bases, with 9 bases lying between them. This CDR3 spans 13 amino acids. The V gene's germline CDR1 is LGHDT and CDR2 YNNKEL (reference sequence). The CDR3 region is CASSQGSLYGYTF. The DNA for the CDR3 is TGTGCCAGCAGCCAGGGCAGCCTCTATGGCTACACCTTC.